The clone carrying this T cell receptor beta chain showed up just a few times. Its antigen is undetermined. This entry belongs to a study of T cell repertoires in cytomegalovirus infection. Across the study: Public TCR beta signatures were indicative of both CMV infection and a matching HLA type.

V lost 8 bases to trimming and J lost 2 bases, with 11 bases between them. The germline gives CDR1 MDHEN, CDR2 SYDVKM. This CDR3 contains 13 residues. One entry per CDR3 protein results from TCRdb running MiXCR on the reads. The sample yields around 180,000 distinct CDR3 sequences, roughly 20% seen once. Regarding the study as a whole: CMV-specific TCR beta clonotypes restricted by HLA-C were the ones dominating the ex vivo response.

The rearrangement uses TRBV28 and TRBJ2-3, with D tentatively TRBD1 or TRBD2 (5 bases each). Material: PBMCs. This TCR was recovered from a human donor in good health (CMV status not recorded). Some clones in this sample may be carry-over from other donors' samples. CDR3 sequence (DNA): TGTGCCAGCCGGGACGGCAACACAGATACGCAGTATTTT. Encoded protein: CASRDGNTDTQYF.